What follows describes a single TCR beta chain. Its binding antigen is unknown. No per-base quality is available; no much larger clone lies one base away. The data are from a study of blood T cell repertoires in COVID-19 (dated by TCRdb to the early 2020s). Regarding the study in general: Samples from collaborators originated in the United States, Italy and Spain and spanned both the acute and convalescent phases of COVID-19. The samples were drawn from the first 160 participants of the ongoing ImmuneRACE study and from 950 to 1,500 subjects provided by 6 global collaborators. The repertoires were released in a freely available public database meant as a resource for research on the immune response to SARS-CoV-2. The material from the prospective study consisted of cDNA or gDNA derived from T cells, B-cell-depleted T cells, or PBMCs. HLA class I and class II types, where available, came from metadata supplied by the sample provider rather than from assay-based typing. Nearly every sample came with metadata listing a de-identified subject ID, COVID-19 status, age in years and sex. Deeply sampled blood TCRbeta repertoires from subjects exposed to, actively infected with, or recovered from COVID-19 were included in the dataset. Broader findings and caveats from the paper: The amount of clinical and demographic metadata varied by source and participant and was provided uncurated.

Via the germline V gene, CDR1 is SGHRS and CDR2 YFSETQ. Measured from the cysteine to the phenylalanine, the CDR3 is 15 residues long. The CDR3 DNA has 45 bases and is translated from base 1. V and J lose 4 bases and 1 base, and a span of 14 bases separates them. The immunoSEQ Assay, a bias-controlled multiplex PCR, was used to amplify TCRbeta CDR3 regions from genomic DNA. In the original analysis: Within the assay, amplification of reference gene primers was used to estimate how many nucleated cells each sample contained. To quantify the absolute abundance of each unique TCRbeta CDR3 rearrangement, sequence reads were collapsed and filtered. For each sample, productive Simpson clonality was calculated as the square root of Simpson's diversity index over productive rearrangements. TCRdb retrieved this table from immuneACCESS and kept in-frame rearrangements only. Not all clones are present; in checked studies, unresolved V genes account for under half, and no reason is known for the remainder. V and J calls and clone size are as listed in that table; D and trimming were resolved from the DNA. The sample table holds 200,000 to 250,000 clones, of which roughly 90% were seen once. The ten biggest clones cover 2.2% of the sample.

Collaborating institutions collected whole blood in K2EDTA tubes following their own protocols. For TCRbeta analysis, collaborators shipped samples in one of three forms: frozen whole blood, isolated PBMCs, or DNA extracted from either of those sample types. Sequencing was performed on peripheral blood. The sequence came from a woman aged 50 to 60 with acute or convalescent COVID-19. Here the chain combines TRBV5-1 and TRBJ1-1; a tentative D call is TRBD1 (6 bases match). The CDR3 sequence is CASSSPSGQNTEAFF. In nucleotides, the sequence is TGCGCCAGCAGCAGTCCCTCGGGACAGAACACTGAAGCTTTCTTT.